These T cell receptor beta chains were read from a single sample in a study of blood T cells in healthy people across ages. TCRdb recomputed calls from the 5' RACE reads with MiXCR, one row per CDR3 protein. The table includes 1.4 million to 1.5 million distinct CDR3 sequences, 40% to 50% detected once. The specimen sequenced was blood. Receptors originate from a woman between 18 and 29 years old in good health. Both conserved end residues are part of each CDR3. A D gene is named only where the DNA matches it firmly. Rows may omit the clone size; those that give it use once, few, many or a size class.

J | D | V | size | DNA | CDR3
TRBJ2-1 | TRBD1 | TRBV6-1 | NA | TGTGCCAGCAGTGATCTGGGACAGGGATTGGAGGAGCAGTTCTTC | CASSDLGQGLEEQFF
TRBJ2-3 | NA | TRBV7-9 | NA | TGTGCCAGCAACTTAGGGGGTTTTAGCACAGATACGCAGTATTTT | CASNLGGFSTDTQYF
TRBJ2-1 | NA | TRBV7-6 | few | TGTGCCAGCAGCTTAGCTGCAGGGTTCGATAATGAGCAGTTCTTC | CASSLAAGFDNEQFF
TRBJ1-2 | NA | TRBV7-9 | few | TGTGCTAGCGTTGGGACTAACTATGGCTACACCTTC | CASVGTNYGYTF
TRBJ1-2 | NA | TRBV6-5 | NA | TGTGCCAGCAGTCCCAGTAGCTCTAACTATTGCTACACCTTC | CASSPSSSNYCYTF
TRBJ2-5 | NA | TRBV9 | few | TGTGCCAGCAGCGTAAAGGCTCGACCATACCCCCAAGAGACCCAGTACTTC | CASSVKARPYPQETQYF
TRBJ2-3 | TRBD2 | TRBV6-4 | few | TGTGCCAGCAGTGACGGGCTAGCGGGAGACACGCAGTATTTT | CASSDGLAGDTQYF
TRBJ2-5 | NA | TRBV7-9 | NA | TGTGCCAGCAGCCGCCGGGAAACTGCACAAGAGACCCAGTACTTC | CASSRRETAQETQYF
TRBJ2-3 | TRBD2 | TRBV10-3 | few | TGTGCCGTGGGACTAGTTGCAGATACGCAGTATTTT | CAVGLVADTQYF
TRBJ1-3 | NA | TRBV20-1 | few | TGCAGTGCTAGAGATAGGGTAAACAGCTACTCTGGAAACACCATATATTTT | CSARDRVNSYSGNTIYF
TRBJ2-3 | NA | TRBV12-3/TRBV12-4 | NA | TGTGCCAGCAGCCAGGGGTTGGGGGGAACCACAGATACGCAGTATTTT | CASSQGLGGTTDTQYF
TRBJ1-6 | NA | TRBV29-1 | NA | TGCAGCGTTGATTTATTTGGGGACGGTGATAATTCACCCCTCCACTTT | CSVDLFGDGDNSPLHF
TRBJ1-2 | TRBD1 | TRBV6-1 | many | TGTGCCAGCAGGGAGACAGGGGGCTATGGCTACACCTTC | CASRETGGYGYTF
TRBJ2-7 | NA | TRBV20-1 | NA | TGCAGTGCTAGATCCACCAACTACGAGCAGTACTTC | CSARSTNYEQYF
TRBJ2-7 | NA | TRBV14 | NA | TGTGCCAGCAGCCAATTGATCCCGACGAGGGAGAACTACGAGCAGTACTTC | CASSQLIPTRENYEQYF
TRBJ1-4 | NA | TRBV28 | few | TGTGCCAGCAGTTTTCCCAAGGGAAAACTGTTTTTT | CASSFPKGKLFF
TRBJ1-6 | NA | TRBV20-1 | few | TGCAGTGCTAGAGATCGTTTGACTAGCTCCTATAATTCACCCCTCCACTTT | CSARDRLTSSYNSPLHF
TRBJ1-6 | NA | TRBV10-3 | many | TGTGCCATCAGTATCGGGGGAACCAATTATAATTCACCCCTCCACTTT | CAISIGGTNYNSPLHF
TRBJ2-3 | TRBD2 | TRBV4-1 | few | TGCGCCAGCAGCCCCCCTTTGCGGGAGCGCACAGATACGCAGTATTTT | CASSPPLRERTDTQYF
TRBJ2-1 | NA | TRBV6-6 | NA | TGTGCCAGCAGTTACCAGACGGGGTCCCTAAATGAGCAGTTCTTC | CASSYQTGSLNEQFF
TRBJ1-6 | TRBD1 | TRBV7-2 | NA | TGTGCCAGCAGCTACAGGGGAGGTAGTTCACCCCTCCACTTT | CASSYRGGSSPLHF
TRBJ1-6 | NA | TRBV7-2 | few | TGTGCCAGCAGCTTAGCGTGGGGCTTGAATTCACCCCTCCACTTT | CASSLAWGLNSPLHF
TRBJ2-7 | TRBD1 | TRBV29-1 | few | TGCAGCGTACTTGCGGGGACAGGGCTTCGCGAGCAGTACTTC | CSVLAGTGLREQYF
TRBJ2-1 | NA | TRBV21-1 | NA | TGTGCCAGCAGCAAGGCCCCCGGGACTAGCGGGTTCTACAATGAGCAGTTCTTC | CASSKAPGTSGFYNEQFF
TRBJ2-5 | NA | TRBV9 | many | TGTGCCAGCAGCGTAGCAGAGACCCAGTACTTC | CASSVAETQYF
TRBJ2-3 | NA | TRBV20-1 | NA | TGCAGTGCTAGAGCGGGGTTTGGAGGGAGGCTCATTACTAGCACAGATACGCAGTATTTT | CSARAGFGGRLITSTDTQYF
TRBJ1-5 | NA | TRBV29-1 | NA | TGCAGCGTACAGACCGGCGCGGGCAATCAGCCCCAGCATTTT | CSVQTGAGNQPQHF
TRBJ1-6 | NA | TRBV7-2 | NA | TGTGCCAGCAGCTCCGAAATCGAGAGTTCACCCCTCCACTTT | CASSSEIESSPLHF
TRBJ1-4 | NA | TRBV10-1 | NA | TGCGCCAGCAGTCGCGGTCCGGGTGAAAAACTGTTTTTT | CASSRGPGEKLFF